This T cell receptor (beta chain) was identified during a study of cytomegalovirus exposure and HLA in healthy donors. On the study more broadly: Inside one of the first data releases sat 80 million to 95 million unique TCRs taken from HLA-typed donors. Study conclusions and caveats: Despite most TCR sequences being rare, some public TCRs occurred in many donors. A list of more than 150 TCR beta chains associated with cytomegalovirus was given. Sequencing likely produced, as an artifact, a cluster of highly shared sequence variants.

Comments on this clone: Its antigen is not identified.

The CDR3 is 16 amino acids. Germline V CDR1 and CDR2: MRHNA, SNTAGT. V lost 4 bases and J lost 4; bases outside the gene matches: 2. Primers: 60 Vbeta forward and 13 Jbeta reverse. Profiling relied on immunoSEQ multiplex PCR, and the TCRdb table lists in-frame clones only, not all of them. The table records more than 95,000 clones, 65% to 90% of them present only once. Sequencing input: PBMCs. This receptor was obtained from a young woman in good health and CMV-seronegative. The gene calls are TRBV6-4 and TRBJ2-1; 15 nucleotides match TRBD2. For the CDR3, the DNA is TGTGCCAGCAGTGGCGGGACTAGCGGGAGGTACAATGAGCAGTTCTTC. Protein sequence: CASSGGTSGRYNEQFF.